This T cell receptor beta chain appears in the sequencing data of a study of identifying expanded T cells in peripheral blood. Overall study findings and caveats: Technical replicates showed about 1.2 changed clones; two weeks 15 to 20; four weeks 19. Across healthy donors, higher total template counts meant significantly greater roughly two-week count variance.

The CDR3 has 15 residues. Trimming took off 5 bases at V and 4 bases at J, with 17 bases between the two ends. Germline loops: CDR1 SGHTA, CDR2 FQGNSA. The table came from immunoSEQ multiplex PCR; TCRdb's copy has only in-frame clones and leaves some out. Here the sample spans about 85,000 clones, more than 75% being singletons. This clone has more than one count but fewer than ten. Its antigen is unknown. Collection occurred without any documented infections or immune events in donors. Sequenced sample: blood. The source is a person between 18 and 75 years old in good health. The chain is built from TRBV7-2 and TRBJ1-2, with unresolved D. As DNA, the CDR3 is TGTGCCAGCAGCCTGGGTGAGGAGATAACCTATGGCTACACCTTC. Translated, it gives CASSLGEEITYGYTF.